This T cell receptor beta chain was retrieved from a study of identical twins (dated by TCRdb to the mid-2010s). A note on the overall study: TCR alpha and beta repertoires from monozygotic twins, unrelated adults of various ages and cord blood were deep-sequenced to test whether fetal clonotypes persist. To rule out contamination, the twin experiments were replicated at different times with different library preparation protocols.

This clonotype was observed a handful of times. No antigen is known for it. The input lacks base qualities; no much larger clone sits a single base away. The CDR3 numbers 15 residues from cysteine through phenylalanine. Left in the record is the CDR3 DNA by itself, 45 bases read in frame from the first base. Deletion took 5 bases off V and 2 bases off J, with a span of 13 bases between the germline ends. Via the germline V gene, CDR1 is SNHLY and CDR2 FYNNEI. Libraries were prepared through 5' RACE. Sequencing was performed on an Illumina HiSeq 2000. A universal primer binding site was added through template switching, and the final cDNA carried a unique molecular identifier so that TCR cDNA molecules could be counted accurately. First-strand cDNA for TCR alpha and beta chains was synthesized from specific primers in the conserved constant-segment region. Each cDNA library was double barcoded, with a SMART-Mk sample barcode plus Illumina barcodes, to control for contamination. TruSeq adapter sequences and Illumina sample barcodes were added in two successive PCR steps. The Illumina HiSeq platform was used with custom primers to sequence TCR alpha and beta cDNA libraries. The paper's data handling went like this. MiGEC was used to process raw reads and extract unique molecular identifiers, and MiXCR was used to find CDR3 positions. For each individual, recombination models were inferred using an EM algorithm with the repgenHMM and IGoR tools. Shared clonotypes were analyzed with the tcR package in R, and sharing was normalized by the product of cloneset sizes. To study raw recombination free of thymic and clonal selection effects, out-of-frame nonproductive sequences were analyzed. The public reads were quality trimmed at Q25 with fastp and then assembled into clones with MiXCR by TCRdb, keeping productive beta chains. Each entry merges the rows of one CDR3 protein and shows their most common DNA and genes. The V and J calls come from TCRdb's annotation, not from the publication. The sample includes approximately 470,000 distinct CDR3 sequences, with 12% to 15% observed a single time. The ten largest clones capture approximately 0.52% of the sample.

On the study overall, not on this receptor specifically: Compared with coincidental sharing between unrelated individuals, out-of-frame TCR alpha sequences shared between twins had an excess of sequences with low generation probability. Zero-insertion analyses could be partly confounded by invariant T cells such as MAIT and iNKT, although diverse VJ usage argued against such confounding for most clonotypes. The excess sharing between twins in beta out-of-frame sequences was weaker because fewer shared sequences reduced the signal-to-noise ratio. Because the same donors could not be followed over many years, conclusions were based on cross-sectional statistical analysis. Fewer insertions were carried by abundant cord blood beta clonotypes; a weaker similar trend was observed in young adult naive repertoires, while no such trend was observed in memory repertoires. Recombination models systematically underestimated out-of-frame TCR alpha sharing in monozygotic twins but agreed with sharing between unrelated individuals.

Only healthy Caucasian donors were included. Three pairs of female monozygotic twins, all aged roughly 18 to 29 years, made up the twin cohort. Positive isolation kits from Invitrogen were used to isolate the CD4+ and CD8+ T cell populations. This same sample was also part of a study on yellow fever vaccine responses in identical twins. The second study reports: According to the authors, in identical twins the way T cells responded to vaccination appeared partly convergent and partly personalized. In the study, vaccine-responding T cell clones were precisely tracked in identical twins.

This receptor was obtained from a woman between 18 and 30 years old in good health. This sequence uses TRBV2 and TRBJ1-5; the D segment could be TRBD1, given 6 matching bases. Material for sequencing was CD4+ T cells sorted from blood. The CDR3 region: CASSTQGRGNQPQHF. The DNA sequence is as follows: TGTGCCAGCAGTACACAGGGACGGGGCAATCAGCCCCAGCATTTT.